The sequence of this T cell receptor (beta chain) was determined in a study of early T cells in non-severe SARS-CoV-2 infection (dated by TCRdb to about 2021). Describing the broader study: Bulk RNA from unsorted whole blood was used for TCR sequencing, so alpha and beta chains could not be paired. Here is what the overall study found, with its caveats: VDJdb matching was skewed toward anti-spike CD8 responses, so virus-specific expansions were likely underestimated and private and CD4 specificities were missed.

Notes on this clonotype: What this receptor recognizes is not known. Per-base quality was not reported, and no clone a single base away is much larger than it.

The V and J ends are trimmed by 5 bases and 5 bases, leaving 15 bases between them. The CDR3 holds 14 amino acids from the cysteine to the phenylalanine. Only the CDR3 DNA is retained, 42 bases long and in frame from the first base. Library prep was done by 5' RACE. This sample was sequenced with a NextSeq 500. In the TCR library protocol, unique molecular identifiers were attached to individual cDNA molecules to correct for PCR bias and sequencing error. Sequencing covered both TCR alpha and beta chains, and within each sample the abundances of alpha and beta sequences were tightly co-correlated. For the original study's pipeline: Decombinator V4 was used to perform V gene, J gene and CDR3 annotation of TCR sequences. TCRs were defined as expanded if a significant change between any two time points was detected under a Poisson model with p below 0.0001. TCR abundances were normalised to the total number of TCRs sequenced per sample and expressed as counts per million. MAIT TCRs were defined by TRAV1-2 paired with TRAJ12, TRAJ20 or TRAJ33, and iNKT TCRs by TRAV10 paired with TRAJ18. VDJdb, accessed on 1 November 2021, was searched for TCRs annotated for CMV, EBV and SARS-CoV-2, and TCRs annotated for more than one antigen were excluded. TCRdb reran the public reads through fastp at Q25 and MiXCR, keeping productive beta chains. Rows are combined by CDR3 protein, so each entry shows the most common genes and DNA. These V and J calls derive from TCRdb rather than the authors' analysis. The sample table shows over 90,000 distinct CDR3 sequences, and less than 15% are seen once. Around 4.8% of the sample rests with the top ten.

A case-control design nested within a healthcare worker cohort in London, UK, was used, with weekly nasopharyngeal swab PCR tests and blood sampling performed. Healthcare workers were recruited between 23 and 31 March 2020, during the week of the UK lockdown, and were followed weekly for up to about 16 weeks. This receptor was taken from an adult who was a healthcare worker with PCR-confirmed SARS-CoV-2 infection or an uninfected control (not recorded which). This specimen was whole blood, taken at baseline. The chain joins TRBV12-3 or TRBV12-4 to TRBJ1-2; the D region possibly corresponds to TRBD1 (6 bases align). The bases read TGTGCCAGCAGTGGGACCGGGACACTGTATGGCTACACCTTC. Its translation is CASSGTGTLYGYTF.